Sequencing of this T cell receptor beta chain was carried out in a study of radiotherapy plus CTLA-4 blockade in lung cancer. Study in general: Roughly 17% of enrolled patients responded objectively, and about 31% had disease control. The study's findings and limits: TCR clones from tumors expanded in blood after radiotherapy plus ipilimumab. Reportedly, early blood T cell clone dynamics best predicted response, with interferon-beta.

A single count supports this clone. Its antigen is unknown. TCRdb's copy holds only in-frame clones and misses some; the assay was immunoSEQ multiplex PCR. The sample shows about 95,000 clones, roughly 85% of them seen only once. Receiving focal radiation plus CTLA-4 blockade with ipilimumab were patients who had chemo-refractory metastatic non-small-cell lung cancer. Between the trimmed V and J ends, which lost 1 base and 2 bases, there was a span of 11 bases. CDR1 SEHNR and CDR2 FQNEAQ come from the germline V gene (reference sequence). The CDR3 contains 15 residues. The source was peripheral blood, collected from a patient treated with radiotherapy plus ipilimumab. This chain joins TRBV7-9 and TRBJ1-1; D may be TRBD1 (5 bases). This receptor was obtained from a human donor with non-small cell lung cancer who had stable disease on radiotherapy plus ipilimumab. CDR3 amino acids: CASSLVGTGNTEAFF. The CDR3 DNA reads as TGTGCCAGCAGCTTAGTGGGGACTGGTAACACTGAAGCTTTCTTT.